This is a list of T cell receptor beta chains from one sample in a study of T-cell reconstitution after alpha-beta-depleted transplantation in children. TCRdb re-called the PCR reads with MiXCR, one entry per CDR3 protein. Among around 800,000 distinct CDR3 sequences listed, 15% to 20% were seen once. This material consisted of PBMCs, mostly from graft donor cells, taken 360 days after TCRalphabeta/CD19-depleted stem cell transplant. These receptors were taken from a male patient under 18 who had a stem cell transplant for acute lymphoblastic leukemia, so the T cells may come from the graft donor. Each CDR3 is given with its conserved first and last residue. D genes are given only for firm matches. Size is stated for part of the rows, as once, few or many counts, or as a class when the clone is expanded.

d_call: TRBD2
j_call: TRBJ2-5
clone_size: few
v_call: TRBV5-1
cdr3_aa: CASSSSGSKETQYF
cdr3_nt: TGCGCCAGCAGCTCTAGCGGGAGTAAAGAGACCCAGTACTTC

d_call: TRBD1
j_call: TRBJ2-1
clone_size: few
v_call: TRBV24-1
cdr3_aa: CATSPNRGTNNEQFF
cdr3_nt: TGTGCCACCAGCCCAAACAGGGGAACAAACAATGAGCAGTTCTTC

d_call: TRBD1
j_call: TRBJ2-7
clone_size: NA
v_call: TRBV27
cdr3_aa: CASSTDRESSYEQYF
cdr3_nt: TGTGCCAGCAGTACCGACAGGGAGAGCTCCTACGAGCAGTACTTC

d_call: NA
j_call: TRBJ2-7
clone_size: NA
v_call: TRBV25-1
cdr3_aa: CTSSRMSTKYEQYF
cdr3_nt: TGTACCAGCAGTCGAATGTCCACCAAATACGAGCAGTACTTC

d_call: NA
j_call: TRBJ2-2
clone_size: NA
v_call: TRBV15
cdr3_aa: CATSSPGTGELFF
cdr3_nt: TGTGCCACCAGCAGCCCGGGAACCGGGGAGCTGTTTTTT

d_call: NA
j_call: TRBJ2-7
clone_size: few
v_call: TRBV20-1
cdr3_aa: CSARQATLGYEQYF
cdr3_nt: TGCAGTGCTAGACAGGCCACCCTCGGTTACGAGCAGTACTTC

d_call: NA
j_call: TRBJ2-4
clone_size: few
v_call: TRBV7-9
cdr3_aa: CASSTFKNIQYF
cdr3_nt: TGTGCCAGCAGCACATTTAAAAACATTCAGTACTTC

d_call: NA
j_call: TRBJ2-1
clone_size: few
v_call: TRBV10-3
cdr3_aa: CAISIYNEQFF
cdr3_nt: TGTGCCATCAGCATCTACAATGAGCAGTTCTTC

d_call: TRBD1
j_call: TRBJ2-7
clone_size: NA
v_call: TRBV9
cdr3_aa: CASSKGQARYEQYF
cdr3_nt: TGTGCCAGCAGCAAAGGACAGGCTCGCTACGAGCAGTACTTC

d_call: NA
j_call: TRBJ2-1
clone_size: NA
v_call: TRBV2
cdr3_aa: CASRGDRDSKQFF
cdr3_nt: TGTGCCAGCAGGGGAGACAGGGACTCGAAGCAGTTCTTC

d_call: NA
j_call: TRBJ2-7
clone_size: few
v_call: TRBV10-1
cdr3_aa: CASSENLEGQGPIYEQYF
cdr3_nt: TGCGCCAGCAGTGAGAACTTAGAAGGCCAGGGACCTATCTACGAGCAGTACTTC

d_call: NA
j_call: TRBJ1-2
clone_size: NA
v_call: TRBV7-2
cdr3_aa: CASSPARDNYGYTF
cdr3_nt: TGTGCCAGCAGCCCAGCAAGGGATAACTATGGCTACACCTTC

d_call: NA
j_call: TRBJ2-1
clone_size: NA
v_call: TRBV12-3/TRBV12-4
cdr3_aa: CASSSLGANNEQFF
cdr3_nt: TGTGCCAGCAGTTCCTTAGGGGCCAACAATGAGCAGTTCTTC

d_call: NA
j_call: TRBJ2-1
clone_size: few
v_call: TRBV12-5
cdr3_aa: CASGLIYNEQFF
cdr3_nt: TGTGCTAGTGGTTTGATTTACAATGAGCAGTTCTTC

d_call: NA
j_call: TRBJ1-1
clone_size: NA
v_call: TRBV7-3
cdr3_aa: CASSLMAPGDTEAFF
cdr3_nt: TGTGCCAGCAGCTTAATGGCCCCAGGGGACACTGAAGCTTTCTTT

d_call: NA
j_call: TRBJ2-1
clone_size: few
v_call: TRBV11-2
cdr3_aa: CASSLVPGPLDTYNEQFF
cdr3_nt: TGTGCCAGCAGCTTAGTCCCAGGACCACTAGATACCTACAATGAGCAGTTCTTC

d_call: NA
j_call: TRBJ1-2
clone_size: few
v_call: TRBV7-6
cdr3_aa: CASSLATEYGYTF
cdr3_nt: TGTGCCAGCAGCTTAGCCACCGAGTATGGCTACACCTTC

d_call: TRBD2
j_call: TRBJ2-5
clone_size: NA
v_call: TRBV12-3/TRBV12-4
cdr3_aa: CASRALGRGGETQYF
cdr3_nt: TGTGCCAGCAGGGCCCTGGGGCGGGGGGGAGAGACCCAGTACTTC

d_call: NA
j_call: TRBJ2-1
clone_size: many
v_call: TRBV12-3/TRBV12-4
cdr3_aa: CASSVGAEFF
cdr3_nt: TGTGCCAGCAGTGTGGGGGCGGAGTTCTTC

d_call: NA
j_call: TRBJ2-2
clone_size: few
v_call: TRBV10-3
cdr3_aa: CAISMVNTGELFF
cdr3_nt: TGTGCCATCAGTATGGTGAACACCGGGGAGCTGTTTTTT

d_call: TRBD2
j_call: TRBJ2-5
clone_size: many
v_call: TRBV27
cdr3_aa: CASSLLGTGLAGIQETQYF
cdr3_nt: TGTGCCAGCAGTTTACTGGGGACGGGTCTAGCGGGTATCCAAGAGACCCAGTACTTC

d_call: TRBD2
j_call: TRBJ2-1
clone_size: NA
v_call: TRBV29-1
cdr3_aa: CSAVGGDNEQFF
cdr3_nt: TGCAGCGCAGTGGGGGGGGACAATGAGCAGTTCTTC

d_call: NA
j_call: TRBJ2-5
clone_size: once
v_call: TRBV4-2
cdr3_aa: CASSQTGMGGQETQYF
cdr3_nt: TGTGCCAGCAGCCAGACAGGGATGGGAGGACAAGAGACCCAGTACTTC

d_call: TRBD2
j_call: TRBJ2-7
clone_size: few
v_call: TRBV12-3/TRBV12-4
cdr3_aa: CASGPGLVPGEQYF
cdr3_nt: TGTGCCAGCGGGCCGGGACTAGTGCCCGGAGAGCAGTACTTC

d_call: NA
j_call: TRBJ2-6
clone_size: few
v_call: TRBV7-9
cdr3_aa: CASSLRGTGANVLTF
cdr3_nt: TGTGCCAGCAGCTTAAGGGGTACCGGGGCCAACGTCCTGACTTTC

d_call: NA
j_call: TRBJ2-7
clone_size: many
v_call: TRBV5-1
cdr3_aa: CASSLVAPTYEQYF
cdr3_nt: TGCGCCAGCAGCTTGGTAGCCCCAACCTACGAGCAGTACTTC

d_call: NA
j_call: TRBJ2-7
clone_size: NA
v_call: TRBV9
cdr3_aa: CASTPGMAVSYEQYF
cdr3_nt: TGTGCCAGCACCCCCGGGATGGCGGTCTCCTACGAGCAGTACTTC

d_call: NA
j_call: TRBJ2-5
clone_size: NA
v_call: TRBV24-1
cdr3_aa: CATSSGSFQETQYF
cdr3_nt: TGTGCCACCAGTTCGGGGTCCTTCCAAGAGACCCAGTACTTC

d_call: TRBD2
j_call: TRBJ2-7
clone_size: many
v_call: TRBV3-1
cdr3_aa: CASSRTSGNEQYF
cdr3_nt: TGTGCCAGCAGCCGGACTAGCGGGAACGAGCAGTACTTC

d_call: NA
j_call: TRBJ2-1
clone_size: NA
v_call: TRBV4-1
cdr3_aa: CASRKSGGRGDEQFF
cdr3_nt: TGCGCCAGCCGGAAAAGTGGGGGCCGAGGCGATGAGCAGTTCTTC

d_call: NA
j_call: TRBJ2-1
clone_size: few
v_call: TRBV5-1
cdr3_aa: CATSRTVWENEQFF
cdr3_nt: TGCGCCACCTCCCGGACCGTGTGGGAGAATGAGCAGTTCTTC

d_call: NA
j_call: TRBJ1-2
clone_size: few
v_call: TRBV12-3/TRBV12-4
cdr3_aa: CASSRTDGYTF
cdr3_nt: TGTGCCAGCAGCAGGACGGATGGCTACACCTTC

d_call: TRBD1
j_call: TRBJ1-1
clone_size: NA
v_call: TRBV5-1
cdr3_aa: CASRSRTGGEMNTEAFF
cdr3_nt: TGCGCCAGCAGAAGTAGGACAGGGGGGGAGATGAACACTGAAGCTTTCTTT

d_call: NA
j_call: TRBJ2-1
clone_size: NA
v_call: TRBV12-3/TRBV12-4
cdr3_aa: CASSFVTINEQFF
cdr3_nt: TGTGCCAGCAGTTTTGTGACCATCAATGAGCAGTTCTTC

d_call: NA
j_call: TRBJ1-5
clone_size: few
v_call: TRBV29-1
cdr3_aa: CSVGGRLDSNQPQHF
cdr3_nt: TGCAGCGTTGGGGGGCGACTGGATAGCAATCAGCCCCAGCATTTT

d_call: NA
j_call: TRBJ2-1
clone_size: few
v_call: TRBV19
cdr3_aa: CASSIRLYNEQFF
cdr3_nt: TGTGCCAGTAGTATCCGACTATACAATGAGCAGTTCTTC

d_call: NA
j_call: TRBJ2-7
clone_size: many
v_call: TRBV24-1
cdr3_aa: CATSEAGTWFF
cdr3_nt: TGTGCCACCAGTGAGGCCGGGACGTGGTTCTTC

d_call: TRBD2
j_call: TRBJ2-3
clone_size: few
v_call: TRBV5-1
cdr3_aa: CASSLELAGVRGVTDTQYF
cdr3_nt: TGCGCCAGCAGCTTGGAACTAGCGGGAGTAAGAGGGGTGACAGATACGCAGTATTTT

d_call: TRBD1
j_call: TRBJ2-5
clone_size: few
v_call: TRBV7-9
cdr3_aa: CASSLTTGAGETQYF
cdr3_nt: TGTGCCAGCAGCTTGACGACAGGGGCTGGGGAGACCCAGTACTTC

d_call: TRBD2
j_call: TRBJ2-1
clone_size: few
v_call: TRBV4-1
cdr3_aa: CASSQVGASGSPGNEQFF
cdr3_nt: TGCGCCAGCAGCCAGGTGGGGGCCAGCGGGAGCCCGGGGAATGAGCAGTTCTTC

d_call: NA
j_call: TRBJ2-1
clone_size: many
v_call: TRBV5-5
cdr3_aa: CASSIDNEQFF
cdr3_nt: TGTGCCAGCAGCATAGACAATGAGCAGTTCTTC

d_call: NA
j_call: TRBJ2-1
clone_size: many
v_call: TRBV28
cdr3_aa: CASSLLWVVRSHEQFF
cdr3_nt: TGTGCCAGCAGTTTATTGTGGGTAGTTCGGTCCCATGAGCAGTTCTTC

d_call: NA
j_call: TRBJ2-5
clone_size: medium-sized
v_call: TRBV24-1
cdr3_aa: CATSDLQTGQETQYF
cdr3_nt: TGTGCCACCAGTGATTTGCAAACAGGACAAGAGACCCAGTACTTC

d_call: NA
j_call: TRBJ2-1
clone_size: NA
v_call: TRBV30
cdr3_aa: CAWTPPGRRGNEQFF
cdr3_nt: TGTGCCTGGACCCCCCCGGGCCGTAGAGGGAATGAGCAGTTCTTC

d_call: NA
j_call: TRBJ2-7
clone_size: NA
v_call: TRBV4-1
cdr3_aa: CASSQGDGPLYEQYF
cdr3_nt: TGCGCCAGCAGCCAAGGCGACGGGCCCCTCTACGAGCAGTACTTC

d_call: TRBD2
j_call: TRBJ2-7
clone_size: NA
v_call: TRBV12-3/TRBV12-4
cdr3_aa: CASSFGTRKGYEQYF
cdr3_nt: TGTGCCAGCAGTTTTGGGACTAGGAAAGGCTACGAGCAGTACTTC

d_call: TRBD2
j_call: TRBJ2-7
clone_size: NA
v_call: TRBV4-2
cdr3_aa: CASSQVQAGAYEQYF
cdr3_nt: TGTGCCAGCAGCCAAGTTCAAGCGGGAGCCTACGAGCAGTACTTC

d_call: TRBD2
j_call: TRBJ2-1
clone_size: few
v_call: TRBV20-1
cdr3_aa: CSARTSGRARKNEQFF
cdr3_nt: TGCAGTGCTAGAACTAGCGGGAGGGCCAGAAAAAATGAGCAGTTCTTC

d_call: TRBD1
j_call: TRBJ1-6
clone_size: NA
v_call: TRBV5-1
cdr3_aa: CASSPGQGVSPLHF
cdr3_nt: TGCGCCAGCAGCCCGGGACAGGGGGTTTCACCCCTCCACTTT

d_call: NA
j_call: TRBJ2-7
clone_size: few
v_call: TRBV4-2
cdr3_aa: CASSPGLRCEQYF
cdr3_nt: TGTGCCAGCAGCCCCGGGCTCCGCTGCGAGCAGTACTTC

d_call: NA
j_call: TRBJ2-5
clone_size: NA
v_call: TRBV18
cdr3_aa: CASSYTGDREAQYF
cdr3_nt: TGTGCCAGCTCATACACGGGAGACCGAGAGGCCCAGTACTTC

d_call: TRBD2
j_call: TRBJ2-3
clone_size: NA
v_call: TRBV20-1
cdr3_aa: CSAMTSGGTDTQYF
cdr3_nt: TGCAGTGCTATGACTAGCGGCGGCACAGATACGCAGTATTTT

d_call: NA
j_call: TRBJ2-3
clone_size: few
v_call: TRBV4-1
cdr3_aa: CASSQVRAPHTDTQYF
cdr3_nt: TGCGCCAGCAGCCAAGTGAGGGCTCCTCACACAGATACGCAGTATTTT